Listed here are 13 T cell receptor beta chains from one sample, sequenced in a study of immune characterization of retroperitoneal liposarcoma. TCRdb reprocessed the PCR reads with MiXCR, giving one entry per CDR3 protein. This table has about 10,000 distinct CDR3 sequences, approximately 24% appearing once. The sequenced material came from blood. The receptor source for this set is a male donor with retroperitoneal liposarcoma.

This clonotype has only one observation. J is TRBJ2-1 and V is TRBV4-1; no clear D. The J call may be incorrect, as the DNA end agrees better with TRBJ2-7. The germline gives CDR1 MGHRA, CDR2 YSYEKL. This CDR3 contains 15 residues. The CDR3 loop reads CASSQEGAQTREQYF. CDR3 DNA: TGCGCCAGCAGCCAAGAAGGAGCCCAGACGCGGGAGCAGTACTTC.

This clonotype was seen only a few times. A single base separates this from a much larger clone, so it may be a read error. The chain links TRBV6-6 to TRBJ2-1; 7 bases are a match to TRBD1. Germline CDR1 and CDR2: MNHNY and SVGAGI (reference sequence). The V and J ends lost 4 bases and 10 bases, in that order; junction bases with no gene match: 13. The CDR3 extends over 15 amino acids. CDR3 region: CASSSAQGSSYEQFF. The CDR3 DNA reads TGTGCCAGCAGTTCCGCACAGGGGAGCTCCTACGAGCAGTTCTTC.

This clonotype is medium-sized (0.01 to 0.1%) by share. This chain joins TRBV6-6 and TRBJ2-1, with D uncertain. The DNA end is more similar to TRBJ2-7, so the J call may be wrong. There are 14 residues in the CDR3. Germline values: CDR1 MNHNY, CDR2 SVGAGI (reference sequence). Here the CDR3 reads CASSYSIESGEQYF. As DNA, the CDR3 is TGTGCCAGCAGTTACTCGATTGAGAGTGGTGAGCAGTACTTC.

In its sample, this clonotype was seen many times. CDR3 loop: CASGGGFRAGFDPGELFF. The CDR3 nucleotides read TGTGCCAGCGGTGGCGGGTTCCGCGCGGGGTTTGACCCCGGGGAGCTGTTTTTT. The chain combines TRBV6-6 with TRBJ2-2; weak D call: TRBD2 (6 bases). Trimming shortened V by 8 bases and J by 6 bases, and 28 bases separated the two germline ends. Germline assignment: CDR1 MNHNY and CDR2 SVGAGI (reference sequence). The CDR3 has 18 residues.

By share of the sample, this clonotype is medium-sized. The chain recombines TRBV6-1 with TRBJ2-3; possible D gene TRBD1, 6 bases. The V gene lost 3 bases and the J gene lost 1 base, with 20 bases spanning the gap. This CDR3 region has 18 residues. Germline values: CDR1 MNHNS, CDR2 SASEGT. Here the CDR3 reads CASSEGYRGQLGTDTQYF. The CDR3 DNA reads as TGTGCCAGCAGTGAGGGATATCGAGGACAGTTGGGCACAGATACGCAGTATTTT.

This clonotype is termed medium-sized (0.01 to 0.1%). This rearrangement joins TRBV7-2 to TRBJ1-4, with D unclear. CDR3 size: 14 residues. Germline V gene data show CDR1 as SGHTA and CDR2 as FQGNSA. With 5 bases removed from V and 5 bases from J, the gap between germline ends came to 12 bases. DNA for the CDR3: TGTGCCAGCAGCCCCCGGGGAAGGAATGAAAAACTGTTTTTT. Its protein product is CASSPRGRNEKLFF.

This clonotype was picked up many times. V gene TRBV25-1 combines with J gene TRBJ2-1; possibly TRBD1 or TRBD2 for D (6 bases each). TRBJ2-5 matches the DNA end more closely, so the J call is doubtful. CDR1 is MGHDK, CDR2 SYGVNS, per germline. This CDR3 is 16 amino acids long. The CDR3 DNA is TGTGCCAGCAGTGAACCCCGGCCGGGGGCTCGGGAGACCCAGTACTTC. It codes for CASSEPRPGARETQYF.

This clonotype is labeled medium-sized. The chain joins TRBV27 to TRBJ1-2, with 7 bases matching TRBD1. This CDR3 region has 16 residues. In germline, CDR1 is MNHEY, CDR2 SMNVEV (reference sequence). With V trimmed by 5 bases and J by 0 bases, 9 bases remained unmatched. CDR3 protein: CASSPNVGTANYGYTF. As DNA, the CDR3 is TGTGCCAGCAGTCCAAACGTAGGGACAGCTAACTATGGCTACACCTTC.

This clonotype showed up many times. The chain couples TRBV6-1 to TRBJ2-3, with D tentatively TRBD2 (6 bases). The germline gives CDR1 MNHNS, CDR2 SASEGT. With 7 bases removed from V and 4 bases from J, the gap between germline ends came to 24 bases. The CDR3 totals 17 residues. The CDR3, as DNA: TGTGCCAGCACCCCCTCTCTCGGAGGGTTCAGGGCAGATACGCAGTATTTT. As protein: CASTPSLGGFRADTQYF.

This sequence joins TRBV5-1 and TRBJ1-1; D remains unclear. CDR3 length equals 14 residues. The V and J ends lost 6 bases and 4 bases respectively, with 16 bases between them. Germline loops: CDR1 SGHRS, CDR2 YFSETQ. This CDR3 reads CASTITVGSTEAFF. The CDR3 nucleotides are TGCGCCAGCACTATAACTGTAGGGAGCACTGAAGCTTTCTTT.

The chain couples TRBV10-3 to TRBJ2-1, with a possible D match to TRBD2 (5 bases). The CDR3 length is 12 residues. V lost 4 bases and J 6 bases, leaving 7 bases between the germline ends. Germline loops: CDR1 ENHRY, CDR2 SYGVKD. CDR3 protein: CAISVRGNEQFF. The CDR3 nucleotides are TGTGCCATCAGTGTTCGGGGCAATGAGCAGTTCTTC.

This clonotype is large. The chain joins TRBV11-3 to TRBJ2-5, with 10 nucleotides matching TRBD2. With 5 bases clipped from V and 2 bases from J, the junction kept 8 bases outside the gene matches. The CDR3 has 16 amino acids. The germline V gene has CDR1 SGHNT and CDR2 YENEEA. CDR3 protein: CASSPFQAGGQETQYF. CDR3 nucleotide sequence: TGTGCCAGCAGCCCCTTCCAAGCGGGGGGGCAAGAGACCCAGTACTTC.

In this sample, this clonotype is medium-sized (0.01 to 0.1%). One base away lies a much larger clone, so this may be a sequencing read error. The chain uses TRBV27 and TRBJ2-1; tentatively, D is TRBD1 (6 bases). Germline values: CDR1 MNHEY, CDR2 SMNVEV (reference sequence). CDR3 length: 15 amino acids. Trimming took off 1 base at V and 13 bases at J, with 20 bases between the two ends. The CDR3 loop is CASSLLPGTQETQFF. The DNA of the CDR3 is TGTGCCAGCAGTTTATTACCGGGGACACAAGAGACCCAGTTCTTC.